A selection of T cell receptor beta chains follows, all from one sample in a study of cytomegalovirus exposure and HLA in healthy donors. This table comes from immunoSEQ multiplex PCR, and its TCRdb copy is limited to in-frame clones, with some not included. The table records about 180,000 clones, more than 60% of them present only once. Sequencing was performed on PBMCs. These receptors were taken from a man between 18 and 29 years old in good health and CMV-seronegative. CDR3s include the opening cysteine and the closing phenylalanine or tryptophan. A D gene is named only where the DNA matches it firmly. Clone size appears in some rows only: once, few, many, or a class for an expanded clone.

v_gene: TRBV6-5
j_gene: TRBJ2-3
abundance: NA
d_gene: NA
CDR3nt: TGTGCCAGCTCTTCCGACAGGTCTCGTCCAGATACGCAGTATTTT
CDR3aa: CASSSDRSRPDTQYF

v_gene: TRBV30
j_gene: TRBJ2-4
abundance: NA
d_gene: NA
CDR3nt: TGTGCCTGGAGCTCCTTGGTGTCGACTCCCCCGTACTTC
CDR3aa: CAWSSLVSTPPYF

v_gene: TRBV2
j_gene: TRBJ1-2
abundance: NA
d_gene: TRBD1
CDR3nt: TGTGCCAGCAGTGGTAACAGGGGAGACTATGGCTACACCTTC
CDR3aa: CASSGNRGDYGYTF

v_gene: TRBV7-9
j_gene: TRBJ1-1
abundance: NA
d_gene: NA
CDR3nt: TGTGCCAGCAGCTTAGTTGGGGGCCTCAACACTGAAGCTTTCTTT
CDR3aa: CASSLVGGLNTEAFF

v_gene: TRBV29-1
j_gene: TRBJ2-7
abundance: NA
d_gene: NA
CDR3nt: TGCAGCTCAAGGACAGCAACCTACGAGCAGTACTTC
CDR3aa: CSSRTATYEQYF

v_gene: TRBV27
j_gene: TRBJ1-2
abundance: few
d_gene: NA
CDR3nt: TGTGCCAGCGGATATTTAGACACCGCCGGTGGTGGCTACACCTTC
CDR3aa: CASGYLDTAGGGYTF

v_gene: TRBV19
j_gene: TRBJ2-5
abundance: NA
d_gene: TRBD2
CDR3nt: TGTGCCAGTAGTATAAGCCTAGCGGGGGGGCCGGGAGAGACCCAGTACTTC
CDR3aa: CASSISLAGGPGETQYF

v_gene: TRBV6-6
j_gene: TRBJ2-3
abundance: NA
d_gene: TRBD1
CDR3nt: TGTGCCAGCAGCAAGGGACAGGGTGTTCCTATAGGGCAGTATTTT
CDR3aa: CASSKGQGVPIGQYF

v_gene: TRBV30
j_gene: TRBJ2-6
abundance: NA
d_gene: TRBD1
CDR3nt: TGTGCCTGGACCCCAGGGGGCGCTGGGGCCAACGTCCTGACTTTC
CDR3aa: CAWTPGGAGANVLTF

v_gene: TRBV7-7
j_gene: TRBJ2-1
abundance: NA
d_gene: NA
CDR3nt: TGTGCTACGGGCCCACTAGCTGAGACCTACAATGAGCAGTTCTTC
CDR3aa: CATGPLAETYNEQFF

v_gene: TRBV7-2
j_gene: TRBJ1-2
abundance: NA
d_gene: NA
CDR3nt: TGTGCCAGCAGCCCCCTTGGCAGGGTAGACGGTCTTGGCTACACCTTC
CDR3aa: CASSPLGRVDGLGYTF

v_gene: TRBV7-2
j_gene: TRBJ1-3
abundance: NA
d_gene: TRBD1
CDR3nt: TGTGCCAGCAGTCCGGACAGGGGTACTGCTGGAAACACCATATATTTT
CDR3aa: CASSPDRGTAGNTIYF

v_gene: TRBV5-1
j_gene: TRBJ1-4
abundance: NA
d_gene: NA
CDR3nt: TGCGCCAGCAGCTCGAATGCGGGACCCGTTAATGAAAAACTGTTTTTT
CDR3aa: CASSSNAGPVNEKLFF

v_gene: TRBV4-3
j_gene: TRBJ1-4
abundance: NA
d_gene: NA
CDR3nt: TGCGCCAGCAGCCAAGAGACAGCCCTTAGGGGGGAAAAACTGTTTTTT
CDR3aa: CASSQETALRGEKLFF

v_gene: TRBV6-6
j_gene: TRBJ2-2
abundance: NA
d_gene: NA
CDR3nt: TGTGCCAGCAGTGGACGGGGGAACACCGGGGAGCTGTTTTTT
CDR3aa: CASSGRGNTGELFF

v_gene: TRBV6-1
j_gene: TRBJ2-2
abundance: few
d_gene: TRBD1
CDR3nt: TGTGCCAGCAGTGTACGACAGGGGGTCACCGGGGAGCTGTTTTTT
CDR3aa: CASSVRQGVTGELFF

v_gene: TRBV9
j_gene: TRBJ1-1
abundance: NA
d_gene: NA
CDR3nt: TGTGCCAGCAGCGTTGGCAGGGGGAACACTGAAGCTTTCTTT
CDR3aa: CASSVGRGNTEAFF

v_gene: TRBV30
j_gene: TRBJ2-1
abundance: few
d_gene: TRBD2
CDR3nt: TGTGCCTGGAGTGTACGCGGGGGGCCAGACAATGAGCAGTTCTTC
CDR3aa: CAWSVRGGPDNEQFF

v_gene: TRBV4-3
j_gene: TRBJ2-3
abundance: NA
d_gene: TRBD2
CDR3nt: TGCGCCAGCAGCCAAGAAACGGGAGGGTGGAGCACAGATACGCAGTATTTT
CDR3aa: CASSQETGGWSTDTQYF

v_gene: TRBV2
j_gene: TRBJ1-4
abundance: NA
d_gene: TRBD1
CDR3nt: TGTGCCAGCAGTGCTTTAACCGGGACAGGGGTGAGAAAACTGTTTTTT
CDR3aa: CASSALTGTGVRKLFF

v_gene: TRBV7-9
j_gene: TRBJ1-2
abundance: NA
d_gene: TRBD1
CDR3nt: TGTGCCAGCAGCTTTCACAGGGGAGAGGGGAATGGCTACACCTTC
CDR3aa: CASSFHRGEGNGYTF

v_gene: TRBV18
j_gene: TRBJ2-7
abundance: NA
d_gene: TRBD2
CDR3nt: TGTGCCAGCTCACCGAGGCGGGAGGGCCTCCACGAGCAGTACTTC
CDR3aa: CASSPRREGLHEQYF

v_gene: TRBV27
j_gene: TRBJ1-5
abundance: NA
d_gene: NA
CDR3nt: TGTGCCAGCAGTTTAGGGGGGATGTATCAGCCCCAGCATTTT
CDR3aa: CASSLGGMYQPQHF

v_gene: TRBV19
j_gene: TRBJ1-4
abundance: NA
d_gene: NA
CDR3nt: TGTGCCAGTAGTATGGCCTCAGGGTCAACTAATGAAAAACTGTTTTTT
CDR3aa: CASSMASGSTNEKLFF

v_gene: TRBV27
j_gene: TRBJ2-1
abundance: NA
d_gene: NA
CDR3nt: TGTGCCAGCAGTCTCCTTAATGAGCAGTTCTTC
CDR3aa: CASSLLNEQFF

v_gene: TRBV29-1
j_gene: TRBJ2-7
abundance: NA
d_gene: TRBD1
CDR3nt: TGCAGCGTCGTCGGACAGGGTGGCTACGAGCAGTACTTC
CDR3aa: CSVVGQGGYEQYF

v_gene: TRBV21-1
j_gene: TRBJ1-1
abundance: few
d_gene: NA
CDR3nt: TGTGCCAGCGAGAGAGTAAACACTGAAGCTTTCTTT
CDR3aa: CASERVNTEAFF

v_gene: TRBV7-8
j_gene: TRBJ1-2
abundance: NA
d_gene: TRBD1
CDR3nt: TGTGCCAGCAGCTTTTCAACCGGGACAGGGGGCTATGGCTACCCCTTC
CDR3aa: CASSFSTGTGGYGYPF

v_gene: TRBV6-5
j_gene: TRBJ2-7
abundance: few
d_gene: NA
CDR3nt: TGTGCCAGCAGTTCCCGGGACTCCTCCTACGAGCAGTACTTC
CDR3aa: CASSSRDSSYEQYF

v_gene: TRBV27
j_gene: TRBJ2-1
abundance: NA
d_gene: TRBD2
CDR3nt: TGTGCCAGCAGTCTAGCGGGATGGGGGGAGGGGTCCTACAATGAGCAGTTCTTC
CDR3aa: CASSLAGWGEGSYNEQFF

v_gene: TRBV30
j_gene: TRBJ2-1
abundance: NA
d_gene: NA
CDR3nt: TGTGCCTGGAGACCAACCCCCCCGTGGGCCAATGAGCAGTTCTTC
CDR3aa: CAWRPTPPWANEQFF

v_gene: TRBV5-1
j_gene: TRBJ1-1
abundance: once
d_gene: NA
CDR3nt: TGCGCCAGCAGCTTAGGGGGGGCATGGAGCACTGAAGCTTTCTTT
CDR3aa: CASSLGGAWSTEAFF

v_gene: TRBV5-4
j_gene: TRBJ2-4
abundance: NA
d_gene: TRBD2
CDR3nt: TGTGCCAGCAGCCCTCAGCGGGGGGAAAACATTCAGTACTTC
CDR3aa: CASSPQRGENIQYF

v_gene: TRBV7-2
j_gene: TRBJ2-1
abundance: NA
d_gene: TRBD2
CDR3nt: TGTGCCAGCAGCTTAAGCGGGAGCTATGAGCAGTTCTTC
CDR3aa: CASSLSGSYEQFF

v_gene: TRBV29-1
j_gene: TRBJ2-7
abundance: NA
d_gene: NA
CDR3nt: TGCAGCGTTGGGACCCAGGGCATGGGCGAGCAGTACTTC
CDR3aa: CSVGTQGMGEQYF

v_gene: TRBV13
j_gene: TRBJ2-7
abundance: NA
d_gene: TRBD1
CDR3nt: TGTGCCAGCAGCTTAAACCCGACAGGGGTAACCTACGAGCAGTACTTC
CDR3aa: CASSLNPTGVTYEQYF

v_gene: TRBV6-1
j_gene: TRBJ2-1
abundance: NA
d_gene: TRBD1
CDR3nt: TGTGCCAGCAGGAGACAGGGGGCCACCTACAATGAGCAGTTCTTC
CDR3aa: CASRRQGATYNEQFF

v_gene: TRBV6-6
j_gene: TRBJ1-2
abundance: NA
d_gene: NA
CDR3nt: TGTGCCAGCAGTTATGGGGGCAGCTATGGCTACACCTTC
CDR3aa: CASSYGGSYGYTF

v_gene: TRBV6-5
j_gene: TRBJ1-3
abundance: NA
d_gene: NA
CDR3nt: TGTGCCAGCAGAAAATCCCTCGGAAACACCATATATTTT
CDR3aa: CASRKSLGNTIYF

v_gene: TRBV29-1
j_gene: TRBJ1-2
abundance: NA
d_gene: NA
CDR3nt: TGCAGCGCCTGGACAGCTGCGAACTATGGCTACACCTTC
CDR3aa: CSAWTAANYGYTF

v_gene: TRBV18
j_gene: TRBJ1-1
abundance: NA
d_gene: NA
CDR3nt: TGTGCCAGCTCACCTGGGCAGGGGAACACTGAAGCTTTCTTT
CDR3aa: CASSPGQGNTEAFF

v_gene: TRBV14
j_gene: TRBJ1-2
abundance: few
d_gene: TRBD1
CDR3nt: TGTGCCAGCAGCCAAAGACAGGGGGCTCGTCTCCTCTATGGCTACACCTTC
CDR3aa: CASSQRQGARLLYGYTF

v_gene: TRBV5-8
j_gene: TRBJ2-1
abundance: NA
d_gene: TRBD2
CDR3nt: TGTGCCAGCAGCTTGGGAACTAGCGGGAGGGGCAATGAGCAGTTCTTC
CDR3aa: CASSLGTSGRGNEQFF

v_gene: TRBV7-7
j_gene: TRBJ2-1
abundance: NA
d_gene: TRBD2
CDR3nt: TGTGCTAGCAGCCTGGGAGGAGCGGGGGGCAATGAGCAGTTCTTC
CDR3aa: CASSLGGAGGNEQFF

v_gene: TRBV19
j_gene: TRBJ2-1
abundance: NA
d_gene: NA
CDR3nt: TGTGCCAGTAGTATGACTGCACTCCCCTCCTACAATGAGCAGTTCTTC
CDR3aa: CASSMTALPSYNEQFF

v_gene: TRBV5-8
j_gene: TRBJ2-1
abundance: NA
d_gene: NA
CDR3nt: TGTGCCAGCAGCTTGGCGGAGGTGTACAATGAGCAGTTCTTC
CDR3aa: CASSLAEVYNEQFF

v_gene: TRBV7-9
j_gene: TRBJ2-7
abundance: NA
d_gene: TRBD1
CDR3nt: TGTGCCAGCAGCTTAAAACAGGGGAAGAGCGAGCAGTACTTC
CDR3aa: CASSLKQGKSEQYF

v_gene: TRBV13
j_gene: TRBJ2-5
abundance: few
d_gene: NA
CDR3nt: TGTGCCAGCAGCTTCAGGGTCGGGGGACTCAGCCAAGAGACCCAGTACTTC
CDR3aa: CASSFRVGGLSQETQYF

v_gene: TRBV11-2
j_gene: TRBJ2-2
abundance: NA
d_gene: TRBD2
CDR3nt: TGTGCCAGCAGCCGGGGACTAGCGGGAACCCGAACCGGGGAGCTGTTTTTT
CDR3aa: CASSRGLAGTRTGELFF

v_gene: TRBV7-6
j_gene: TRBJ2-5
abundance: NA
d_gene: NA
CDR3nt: TGTGCCAGCAGCTTATGGAGCAGGGTTAACCAAGAGACCCAGTACTTC
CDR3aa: CASSLWSRVNQETQYF

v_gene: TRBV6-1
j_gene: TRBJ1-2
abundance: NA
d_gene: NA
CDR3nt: TGTGCCAGCAGTGAAGCGCACACAGGGACCTACACCTTC
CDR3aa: CASSEAHTGTYTF

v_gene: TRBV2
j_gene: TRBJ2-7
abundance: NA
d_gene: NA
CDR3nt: TGTGCCAGCAACAGGGTTGGCGGCTACGAGCAGTACTTC
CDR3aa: CASNRVGGYEQYF

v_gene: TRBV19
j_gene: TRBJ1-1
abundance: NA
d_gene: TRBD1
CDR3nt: TGTGCCAGTCGTGGTATAAGTCATCAGGGGGTCAGGTCTGAAGCTTTCTTT
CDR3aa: CASRGISHQGVRSEAFF